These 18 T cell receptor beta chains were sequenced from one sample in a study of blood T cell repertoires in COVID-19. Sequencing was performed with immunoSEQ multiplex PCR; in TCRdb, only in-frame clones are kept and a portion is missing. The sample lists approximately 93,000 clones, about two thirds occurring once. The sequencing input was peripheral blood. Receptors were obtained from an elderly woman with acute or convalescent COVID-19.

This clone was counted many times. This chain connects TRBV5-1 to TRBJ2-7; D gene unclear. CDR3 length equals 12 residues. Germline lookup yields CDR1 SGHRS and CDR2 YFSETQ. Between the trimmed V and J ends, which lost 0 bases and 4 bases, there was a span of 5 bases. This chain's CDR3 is CASSLDGYEQYF. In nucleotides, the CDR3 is TGCGCCAGCAGCTTGGACGGGTACGAGCAGTACTTC. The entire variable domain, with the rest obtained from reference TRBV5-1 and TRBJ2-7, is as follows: KAGVTQTPRYLIKTRGQQVTLSCSPISGHRSVSWYQQTPGQGLQFLFEYFSETQRNKGNFPGRFSGRQFSNSRSEMNVSTLELGDSALYLCASSLDGYEQYFGPGTRLTVT.

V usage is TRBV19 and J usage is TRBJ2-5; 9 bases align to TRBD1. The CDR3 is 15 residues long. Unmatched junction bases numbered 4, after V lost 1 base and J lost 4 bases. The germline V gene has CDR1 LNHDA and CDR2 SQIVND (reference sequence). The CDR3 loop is CASSIGPTGGETQYF. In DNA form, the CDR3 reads TGTGCCAGTAGTATAGGTCCGACAGGGGGAGAGACCCAGTACTTC.

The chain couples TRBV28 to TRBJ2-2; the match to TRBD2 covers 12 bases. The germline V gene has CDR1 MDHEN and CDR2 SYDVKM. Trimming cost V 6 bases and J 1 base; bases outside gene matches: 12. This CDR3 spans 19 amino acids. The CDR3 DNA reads TGTGCCAGCAGCCCCTGGTGGGCTAGCGGGGGGGTGAACACCGGGGAGCTGTTTTTT. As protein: CASSPWWASGGVNTGELFF. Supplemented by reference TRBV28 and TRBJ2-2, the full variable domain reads DVKVTQSSRYLVKRTGEKVFLECVQDMDHENMFWYRQDPGLGLRLIYFSYDVKMKEKGDIPEGYSVSREKKERFSLILESASTNQTSMYLCASSPWWASGGVNTGELFFGEGSRLTVL.

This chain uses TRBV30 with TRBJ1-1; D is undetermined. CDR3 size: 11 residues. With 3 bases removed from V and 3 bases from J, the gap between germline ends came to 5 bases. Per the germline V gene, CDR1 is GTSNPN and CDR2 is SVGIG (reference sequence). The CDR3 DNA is TGTGCCTGGAGACAACACACTGAAGCTTTCTTT. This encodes CAWRQHTEAFF.

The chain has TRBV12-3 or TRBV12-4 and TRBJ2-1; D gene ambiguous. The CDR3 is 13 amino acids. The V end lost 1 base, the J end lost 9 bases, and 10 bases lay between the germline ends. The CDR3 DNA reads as TGTGCCAGCAGTTTAGAGAGGTCAGCTGAGCAGTTCTTC. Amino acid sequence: CASSLERSAEQFF.

The CDR3 sequence is CAGRPGYTEAFF. The DNA of the CDR3 is TGTGCCGGCCGCCCGGGGTATACTGAAGCTTTCTTT. This chain links TRBV30 with TRBJ1-1; D is ambiguous. The V end lost 8 bases, the J end lost 5 bases, and 15 bases lay between the germline ends. Germline V CDR1 and CDR2: GTSNPN, SVGIG (reference sequence). The CDR3 sequence is 12 residues long.

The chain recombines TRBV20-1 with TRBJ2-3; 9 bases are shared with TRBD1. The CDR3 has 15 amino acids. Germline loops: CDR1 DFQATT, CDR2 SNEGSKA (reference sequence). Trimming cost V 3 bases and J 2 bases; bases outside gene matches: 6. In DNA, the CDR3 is TGCAGTGCTAGTTCCCGGACAGGGGTCACAGATACGCAGTATTTT. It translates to CSASSRTGVTDTQYF.

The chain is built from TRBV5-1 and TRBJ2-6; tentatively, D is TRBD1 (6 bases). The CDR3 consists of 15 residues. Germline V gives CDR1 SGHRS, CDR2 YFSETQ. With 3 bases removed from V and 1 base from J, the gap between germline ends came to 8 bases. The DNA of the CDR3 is TGCGCCAGCAGCTCTACAGGGTCTGGGGCCAACGTCCTGACTTTC. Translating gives CASSSTGSGANVLTF.

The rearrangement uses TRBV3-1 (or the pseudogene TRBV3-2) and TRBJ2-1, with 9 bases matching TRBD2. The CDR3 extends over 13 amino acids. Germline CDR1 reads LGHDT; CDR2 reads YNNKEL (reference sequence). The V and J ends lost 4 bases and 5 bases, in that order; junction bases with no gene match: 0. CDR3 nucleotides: TGTGCCAGCAGCCGCGGGAGGGACAATGAGCAGTTCTTC. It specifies CASSRGRDNEQFF.

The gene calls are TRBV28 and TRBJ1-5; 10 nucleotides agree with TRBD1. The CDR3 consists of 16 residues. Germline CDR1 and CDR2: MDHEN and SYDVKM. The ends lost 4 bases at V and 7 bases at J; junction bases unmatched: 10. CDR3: CASSSVTGGLGQPQHF. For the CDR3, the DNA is TGTGCCAGCAGTTCCGTGACAGGGGGCTTGGGACAGCCCCAGCATTTT.

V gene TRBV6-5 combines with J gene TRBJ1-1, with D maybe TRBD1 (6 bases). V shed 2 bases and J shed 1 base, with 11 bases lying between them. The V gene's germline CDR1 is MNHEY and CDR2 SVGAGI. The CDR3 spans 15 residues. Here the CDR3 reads CASSYTRQANTEAFF. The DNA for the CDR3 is TGTGCCAGCAGTTACACGAGACAGGCGAACACTGAAGCTTTCTTT.

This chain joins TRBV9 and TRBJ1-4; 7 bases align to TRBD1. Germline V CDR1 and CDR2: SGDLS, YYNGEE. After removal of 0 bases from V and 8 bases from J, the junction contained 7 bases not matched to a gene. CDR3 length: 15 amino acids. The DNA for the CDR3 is TGTGCCAGCAGCGTAGGTTCAAGGGGGCTCGAAAAACTGTTTTTT. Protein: CASSVGSRGLEKLFF. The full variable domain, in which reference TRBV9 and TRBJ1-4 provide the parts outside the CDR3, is DSGVTQTPKHLITATGQRVTLRCSPRSGDLSVYWYQQSLDQGLQFLIQYYNGEERAKGNILERFSAQQFPDLHSELNLSSLELGDSALYFCASSVGSRGLEKLFFGSGTQLSVL.

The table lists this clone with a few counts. CDR3 sequence (DNA): TGTGCCAGCAGCGTAGGGGGAGGGGAATCACCCCTCCACTTT. Translating gives CASSVGGGESPLHF. This sequence joins TRBV9 and TRBJ1-6; a possible D gene is TRBD1 (5 bases). V was shortened by 0 bases and J by 10 bases, with 11 bases between the two germline ends. CDR1 and CDR2 (germline): SGDLS, YYNGEE. The length of the CDR3 is 14 residues.

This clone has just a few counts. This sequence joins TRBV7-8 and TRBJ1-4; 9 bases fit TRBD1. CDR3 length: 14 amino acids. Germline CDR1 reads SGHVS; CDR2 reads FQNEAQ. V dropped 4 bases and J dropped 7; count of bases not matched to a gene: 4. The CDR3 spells CASSYRDRVEKLFF. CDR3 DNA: TGTGCCAGCAGCTACCGGGACAGGGTTGAAAAACTGTTTTTT.

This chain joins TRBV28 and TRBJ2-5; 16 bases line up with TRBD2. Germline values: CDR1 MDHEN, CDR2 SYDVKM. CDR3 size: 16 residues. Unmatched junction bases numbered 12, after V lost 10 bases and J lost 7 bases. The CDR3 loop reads CATIPGLAGGPWTQYF. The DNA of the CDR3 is TGTGCCACCATTCCGGGACTAGCGGGGGGGCCGTGGACCCAGTACTTC.

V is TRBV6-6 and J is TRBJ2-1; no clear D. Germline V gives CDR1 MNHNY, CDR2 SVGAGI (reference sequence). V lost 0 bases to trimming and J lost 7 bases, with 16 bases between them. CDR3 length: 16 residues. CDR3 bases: TGTGCCAGCAGTTACTCGCCAGATCCTAGAGGAAATGAGCAGTTCTTC. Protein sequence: CASSYSPDPRGNEQFF.

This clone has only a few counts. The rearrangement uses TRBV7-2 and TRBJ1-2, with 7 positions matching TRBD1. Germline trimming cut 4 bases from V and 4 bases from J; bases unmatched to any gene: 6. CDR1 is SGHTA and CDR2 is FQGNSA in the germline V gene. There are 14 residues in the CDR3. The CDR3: CASSSGGPTYGYTF. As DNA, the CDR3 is TGTGCCAGCAGCTCAGGGGGACCGACCTATGGCTACACCTTC.

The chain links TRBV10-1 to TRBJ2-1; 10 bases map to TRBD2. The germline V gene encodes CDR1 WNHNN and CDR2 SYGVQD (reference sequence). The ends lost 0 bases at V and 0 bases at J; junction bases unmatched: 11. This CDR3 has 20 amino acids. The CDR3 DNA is TGCGCCAGCAGTGAGTCGGTAGCGGGGGGTTCCGACAGCTCCTACAATGAGCAGTTCTTC. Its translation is CASSESVAGGSDSSYNEQFF.